This TCR beta chain was sequenced in a study of human T cells and chemical hapten exposure. Indicated time point: pre-sensitization, week 0. Treatment given: therapeutic diphenylcyclopropenone sensitization with weekly scalp DPC. V lost 3 bases to trimming and J lost 4 bases; unmatched junction nucleotides: 8. Germline V gene sequence: CDR1 LGHDT, CDR2 YNNKEL (reference sequence). This CDR3 has 15 amino acids. TCRdb itself ran the RACE reads through MiXCR, one entry per CDR3 protein. The sample lists about 80,000 distinct CDR3 sequences; 12% to 15% were seen once. The sample consisted of whole blood, taken in connection with sensitization to the hapten diphenylcyclopropenone (DPC). The chain carries TRBV3-1 and TRBJ2-7; TRBD1 aligns across 8 bases. This TCR was recovered from a woman between 50 and 59 years old with alopecia areata. Some clones in this sample may be carry-over from other donors' samples. The CDR3 is CASSQTYGTGYEQYF. The CDR3 nucleotides read TGTGCCAGCAGCCAGACCTATGGGACAGGATACGAGCAGTACTTC.